This entry is about one T cell receptor beta chain. A COVID-19 case was met by exposed participants within 2 weeks before study entry. The sample is drawn from a study of blood T cell repertoires in COVID-19. The overall study: Sources were T cells, B-cell-depleted T cells, or PBMCs; the material itself was cDNA or gDNA.

The CDR3 is made up of 14 amino acids. Between the trimmed V and J ends, which lost 8 bases and 8 bases, there was a span of 16 bases. Germline V gene sequence: CDR1 MNHEY, CDR2 SMNVEV (reference sequence). The table came from immunoSEQ multiplex PCR; TCRdb's copy has only in-frame clones and leaves some out. The table shows roughly 400,000 clones, with about 88% occurring only once. The clonotype originates from a woman aged 18 to 35 who had been exposed to COVID-19. Material: PBMCs or T cells enriched from blood (not recorded which). J is TRBJ1-6 and V is TRBV27, with D uncertain. CDR3 region: CASRVGVPDSPLHF. The DNA of the CDR3 is TGTGCCAGCCGGGTCGGCGTTCCGGATTCACCCCTCCACTTT.